These 7 T cell receptor beta chains originate from one sample sequenced in a study of cytomegalovirus exposure and HLA in healthy donors. The PCR contained 60 Vbeta and 13 Jbeta primers. Profiled with immunoSEQ multiplex PCR; TCRdb holds only in-frame clones, not every one. The sample holds some 200,000 clones. Sequencing was performed on PBMCs. The receptor source for this set is a girl aged 2 to 9 in good health and CMV-seropositive.

The J gene is TRBJ2-7, the V gene TRBV7-9; possibly TRBD1 for D (8 bases). V lost 5 bases, J lost 4 bases, and 15 bases lay in between. The CDR3 length is 14 residues. Germline loops: CDR1 SEHNR, CDR2 FQNEAQ (reference sequence). Written as DNA, the CDR3 is TGTGCCAGCAGCAGTACAGGGGGGGTTTACGAGCAGTACTTC. This gives the protein CASSSTGGVYEQYF.

The chain is built from TRBV6-6 and TRBJ2-3; possibly TRBD2 for D (6 bases). Germline assignment: CDR1 MNHNY and CDR2 SVGAGI (reference sequence). The V and J ends lost 3 bases and 4 bases respectively, with 14 bases between them. There are 15 residues in the CDR3. The CDR3 protein is CASSYRAGKADTQYF. CDR3 DNA sequence: TGTGCCAGCAGTTATCGAGCGGGCAAGGCAGATACGCAGTATTTT.

The gene calls are TRBV11-2 and TRBJ1-2; D not certain. CDR1 is SGHAT and CDR2 is FQNNGV in the germline V gene. Trimming left V 5 bases short and J 4 bases short, with 8 bases between. There are 12 residues in the CDR3. CDR3 DNA: TGTGCCAGCAGCCCCGGGATCTATGGCTACACCTTC. This codes for CASSPGIYGYTF. Using reference TRBV11-2 and TRBJ1-2 for the parts outside the CDR3, the full variable domain is EAGVAQSPRYKIIEKRQSVAFWCNPISGHATLYWYQQILGQGPKLLIQFQNNGVVDDSQLPKDRFSAERLKGVDSTLKIQPAKLEDSAVYLCASSPGIYGYTFGSGTRLTVV.

The rearrangement joins TRBV5-4 to TRBJ2-1; 10 bases align to TRBD2. Germline loops: CDR1 SGHNT, CDR2 YYREEE (reference sequence). The CDR3 consists of 15 residues. The V and J ends lost 4 bases and 7 bases, in that order; junction bases with no gene match: 8. The chain's CDR3 is CASSPLAGAPNEQFF. CDR3 coding DNA: TGTGCCAGCAGCCCCCTAGCGGGAGCCCCAAATGAGCAGTTCTTC.

The chain has TRBV5-1 and TRBJ2-7; D might be TRBD1 (5 bases). The CDR3 covers 14 residues. Between the trimmed V and J ends, which lost 4 bases and 2 bases, there was a span of 13 bases. Germline lookup yields CDR1 SGHRS and CDR2 YFSETQ. This CDR3 reads CASSDQGGPYEQYF. The CDR3 region has the DNA TGCGCCAGCAGCGACCAGGGCGGACCCTACGAGCAGTACTTC.

The genes are TRBV15 and TRBJ2-4; tentative D call: TRBD2 (7 bases). V gave up 8 bases and J gave up 9 bases, with 20 bases separating them. The CDR3 spans 14 residues. Germline V gene data show CDR1 as LNHNV and CDR2 as YYDKDF (reference sequence). CDR3 in amino acids: CATHGGQSRGIQYF. The CDR3 bases are TGTGCCACCCACGGGGGGCAGTCCCGGGGCATTCAGTACTTC.

The chain carries TRBV6-5 and TRBJ2-7, with D perhaps matching TRBD1 (6 bases). The germline gives CDR1 MNHEY, CDR2 SVGAGI. The CDR3 loop spans 15 amino acids. V lost 2 bases and J lost 3, with 14 bases in between. The CDR3 loop is CASSYEKDRFYEQYF. The CDR3 DNA follows: TGTGCCAGCAGTTACGAAAAGGACAGATTCTACGAGCAGTACTTC.